Listed below are T cell receptor beta chains from one sample, sequenced in a study of cytomegalovirus exposure and HLA in healthy donors. Assay: immunoSEQ multiplex PCR; the TCRdb copy retains only in-frame clones and omits some. The sample has approximately 120,000 clones, roughly 63% seen once. Sequencing was carried out using PBMCs. The receptors were sampled from a woman aged 70-85 years in good health and CMV-seropositive. The CDR3 runs from the conserved cysteine through the conserved F or W. The order of the fields is V gene, J gene, D gene, clone size, CDR3 protein, CDR3 DNA. The D gene is left open where the match is weak. Size values are once, few and many counts, or a class for expanded clones, and some rows have none.

>TRBV19|TRBJ1-1|-|few
CASSIWGRGTEAFF
TGTGCCAGTAGTATATGGGGGCGCGGGACTGAAGCTTTCTTT
>TRBV7-6|TRBJ2-5|-|-
CASSLGGKETQYF
TGTGCCAGCAGCTTAGGAGGGAAAGAGACCCAGTACTTC
>TRBV29-1|TRBJ2-7|-|-
CSAAQVVDEQYF
TGCAGCGCTGCACAGGTTGTAGACGAGCAGTACTTC
>TRBV19|TRBJ2-2|TRBD1|-
CASSITGGGTGELFF
TGTGCCAGTAGTATCACAGGGGGTGGTACCGGGGAGCTGTTTTTT
>TRBV2|TRBJ2-5|TRBD2|once
CASHEEASGGVGETQYF
TGTGCCAGTCATGAGGAGGCTAGCGGGGGGGTGGGTGAGACCCAGTACTTC
>TRBV7-2|TRBJ2-7|TRBD1|once
CASSFLAGTGPSYEQYF
TGTGCCAGCAGCTTCTTAGCCGGGACAGGGCCCTCCTACGAGCAGTACTTC
>TRBV10-3|TRBJ2-3|-|-
CAISEQDTQYF
TGTGCCATCAGCGAACAGGATACGCAGTATTTT
>TRBV4-1|TRBJ1-4|-|-
CASSQVSSSTNEKLFF
TGCGCCAGCAGCCAAGTATCCAGTTCAACTAATGAAAAACTGTTTTTT
>TRBV6-6|TRBJ1-4|-|-
CASRREKGVNEKLFF
TGTGCCAGCAGGAGAGAGAAAGGGGTTAATGAAAAACTGTTTTTT
>TRBV30|TRBJ2-3|TRBD1|-
CAWSVQGADTQYF
TGTGCCTGGAGTGTACAGGGGGCAGATACGCAGTATTTT
>TRBV12-5|TRBJ1-3|-|-
CASGLGQNINTIYF
TGTGCTAGTGGTTTGGGGCAGAATATAAACACCATATATTTT
>TRBV11-2|TRBJ1-1|-|-
CASSLGGPYEAFF
TGTGCCAGCAGCTTAGGGGGGCCCTATGAAGCTTTCTTT
>TRBV19|TRBJ1-1|-|-
CASSIVGPHEAFF
TGTGCCAGTAGTATAGTTGGTCCACATGAAGCTTTCTTT
>TRBV19|TRBJ1-1|-|-
CASSFAGEMNTEAFF
TGTGCCAGTAGTTTTGCAGGGGAGATGAACACTGAAGCTTTCTTT
>TRBV9|TRBJ2-7|TRBD1|-
CASSVDLTRDRGYSYEQYF
TGTGCCAGCAGCGTAGATCTTACGAGGGACAGGGGTTACTCCTACGAGCAGTACTTC
>TRBV30|TRBJ1-2|-|-
CAWQDNPNYGYTF
TGTGCCTGGCAGGACAATCCTAACTATGGCTACACCTTC
>TRBV6-5|TRBJ1-3|-|-
CASSYGRAGNTIYF
TGTGCCAGCAGTTACGGCAGGGCCGGAAACACCATATATTTT
>TRBV9|TRBJ1-1|-|-
CASTLGGENTEAFF
TGTGCCAGCACCTTAGGCGGGGAGAACACTGAAGCTTTCTTT
>TRBV5-4|TRBJ1-2|-|-
CASSLGQNYGYTF
TGTGCCAGCAGCTTGGGGCAGAACTATGGCTACACCTTC
>TRBV27|TRBJ2-5|TRBD2|few
CASTSGTSGPQYF
TGTGCCAGCACCTCCGGGACTAGCGGGCCCCAGTACTTC
>TRBV6-5|TRBJ2-3|-|-
CASRWTASTDTQYF
TGTGCCAGCAGATGGACAGCCAGCACAGATACGCAGTATTTT
>TRBV7-3|TRBJ2-3|TRBD2|medium-sized
CASSLYGTTGDTQYF
TGTGCCAGCAGCTTATATGGGACTACCGGAGATACGCAGTATTTT
>TRBV27|TRBJ1-2|TRBD1|-
CASSSTGTGPYGYTF
TGTGCCAGCAGTTCTACCGGGACAGGGCCCTATGGCTACACCTTC
>TRBV2|TRBJ2-2|TRBD1|-
CASFPGQGATGELFF
TGTGCCAGCTTTCCGGGACAGGGGGCAACCGGGGAGCTGTTTTTT
>TRBV5-4|TRBJ2-1|TRBD2|few
CASSSRMTSGGLNEQFF
TGTGCCAGCAGTTCAAGGATGACTAGCGGGGGGCTCAATGAGCAGTTCTTC
>TRBV18|TRBJ1-2|TRBD1|-
CASSPWFQGEANNYGYTF
TGTGCCAGCTCACCCTGGTTTCAGGGGGAAGCAAATAACTATGGCTACACCTTC